These T cell receptor beta chains were read from a single sample in a study of blood T cells in healthy people across ages. From the 5' RACE reads, TCRdb called clonotypes with MiXCR, one entry per CDR3 protein. The sample holds about 930,000 distinct CDR3 sequences; under 35% are singletons and the top ten take around 9.6%. These data were also reused for a study on T cells of mothers and their children.

Source material: blood. These receptors all stem from a woman between 35 and 50 years old in good health. Both conserved end residues are part of each CDR3. Each record gives: clone size, V gene, D gene, J gene, CDR3 DNA, CDR3 protein. D genes are given only for firm matches. Size is stated for part of the rows, as once, few or many counts, or as a class when the clone is expanded.

clone_size: many
v_call: TRBV7-8
d_call: TRBD2
j_call: TRBJ2-5
cdr3_nt: TGTGCCAGCAGCTCTCCGGGACTAGCTCGGGAGACCCAGTACTTC
cdr3_aa: CASSSPGLARETQYF

clone_size: few
v_call: TRBV14
d_call: TRBD1
j_call: TRBJ2-5
cdr3_nt: TGTGCCAGCAGCCAGGCTGGAGTGTGGCAGGGGGCCAAGCAGTACTTC
cdr3_aa: CASSQAGVWQGAKQYF

clone_size: NA
v_call: TRBV13
d_call: NA
j_call: TRBJ2-1
cdr3_nt: TGTGCCAGCAGCTTCGGCAGCTCACCCTACAATGAGCAGTTCTTC
cdr3_aa: CASSFGSSPYNEQFF

clone_size: many
v_call: TRBV5-1
d_call: NA
j_call: TRBJ1-1
cdr3_nt: TGCGCCAGCAGCTTATTACCGAACACTGAAGCTTTCTTT
cdr3_aa: CASSLLPNTEAFF

clone_size: many
v_call: TRBV10-3
d_call: NA
j_call: TRBJ1-2
cdr3_nt: TGTGCCATCAGTGAGTCTGGATATGGCTACACCTTC
cdr3_aa: CAISESGYGYTF

clone_size: NA
v_call: TRBV19
d_call: NA
j_call: TRBJ2-2
cdr3_nt: TGTGCCAGTGGAGACTTACGGGGCGGGGAGCTGTTTTTT
cdr3_aa: CASGDLRGGELFF

clone_size: many
v_call: TRBV6-5
d_call: NA
j_call: TRBJ2-7
cdr3_nt: TGTGCCAGCAGTTACTCGGGGACCTACGAGCAGTACTTC
cdr3_aa: CASSYSGTYEQYF

clone_size: few
v_call: TRBV10-3
d_call: NA
j_call: TRBJ2-3
cdr3_nt: TGTGCCATCAGTGACCAAGGGTACACAGATACGCAGTATTTT
cdr3_aa: CAISDQGYTDTQYF

clone_size: NA
v_call: TRBV3-1
d_call: NA
j_call: TRBJ2-3
cdr3_nt: TGTGCCAGCAGCCGGGGGGAAGTGCGTGCAGATACGCAGTATTTT
cdr3_aa: CASSRGEVRADTQYF

clone_size: few
v_call: TRBV7-9
d_call: NA
j_call: TRBJ2-7
cdr3_nt: TGTGCCAGCAGCCCAGCCCCGGGGGAGCAGTACTTC
cdr3_aa: CASSPAPGEQYF

clone_size: NA
v_call: TRBV7-2
d_call: NA
j_call: TRBJ1-5
cdr3_nt: TGTGCCAGCAACGTACGGTATGGGGAGCCCCAGCATTTT
cdr3_aa: CASNVRYGEPQHF

clone_size: NA
v_call: TRBV2
d_call: TRBD2
j_call: TRBJ2-5
cdr3_nt: TGTGCCGGTCATGGGGGGGGAGAGACCCAGTACTTC
cdr3_aa: CAGHGGGETQYF

clone_size: few
v_call: TRBV24-1
d_call: TRBD1
j_call: TRBJ1-5
cdr3_nt: TGTGCCACCAGTGATCCGAAACCGGGACAGGAAAGCAATCAGCCCCAGCATTTT
cdr3_aa: CATSDPKPGQESNQPQHF

clone_size: few
v_call: TRBV6-6
d_call: NA
j_call: TRBJ1-1
cdr3_nt: TGTGCCAGCAGTTATCTAGGGGGGACTGAAGCTTTCTTT
cdr3_aa: CASSYLGGTEAFF

clone_size: NA
v_call: TRBV5-1
d_call: NA
j_call: TRBJ2-3
cdr3_nt: TGCGCCAGCAGCGAACAGGGACACACAGATACGCAGTATTTT
cdr3_aa: CASSEQGHTDTQYF

clone_size: NA
v_call: TRBV5-1
d_call: NA
j_call: TRBJ2-3
cdr3_nt: TGTGCCAGCAGCTTTGAGAAGGGCACAGATACGCAGTATTTT
cdr3_aa: CASSFEKGTDTQYF

clone_size: NA
v_call: TRBV6-6
d_call: NA
j_call: TRBJ2-5
cdr3_nt: TGTGCCAGCAGCTTAGTCGGAGTCGTGAAGACCCAGTACTTC
cdr3_aa: CASSLVGVVKTQYF

clone_size: NA
v_call: TRBV2
d_call: NA
j_call: TRBJ2-5
cdr3_nt: TGTGCCAGCAGTGATCTTCAGGGGGGAGGAGAGACCCAGTACTTC
cdr3_aa: CASSDLQGGGETQYF

clone_size: NA
v_call: TRBV5-6
d_call: NA
j_call: TRBJ2-7
cdr3_nt: TGTGCCAGCAGCTCAGGAGACTTCGCCTACGAGCAGTACTTC
cdr3_aa: CASSSGDFAYEQYF

clone_size: many
v_call: TRBV29-1
d_call: TRBD1
j_call: TRBJ2-7
cdr3_nt: TGCAGCGCTCGGACAGGGGAGGGCTACGAGCAGTACTTC
cdr3_aa: CSARTGEGYEQYF

clone_size: few
v_call: TRBV7-3
d_call: NA
j_call: TRBJ2-3
cdr3_nt: TGTGCCAGCAACGGAGGGGGGGCACGCACAGATACGCAGTATTTT
cdr3_aa: CASNGGGARTDTQYF

clone_size: many
v_call: TRBV10-3
d_call: NA
j_call: TRBJ1-1
cdr3_nt: TGTGCCATCAGGACAGCGATGAACACTGAAGCTTTCTTT
cdr3_aa: CAIRTAMNTEAFF

clone_size: few
v_call: TRBV10-3
d_call: NA
j_call: TRBJ2-7
cdr3_nt: TGTACCATCAAAGGGGCCCCTGACTACGAGCAGTACTTC
cdr3_aa: CTIKGAPDYEQYF

clone_size: NA
v_call: TRBV7-9
d_call: NA
j_call: TRBJ2-7
cdr3_nt: TGTGCCAGCAGCGCGGACTCCACCGCCTACGAGCAGTACTTC
cdr3_aa: CASSADSTAYEQYF

clone_size: few
v_call: TRBV7-9
d_call: TRBD1
j_call: TRBJ2-6
cdr3_nt: TGTGCCAGCAGCTTAGGGATAGGACAGGGAGCTGGGGCCAACGTCCTGACTTTC
cdr3_aa: CASSLGIGQGAGANVLTF

clone_size: few
v_call: TRBV27
d_call: NA
j_call: TRBJ2-7
cdr3_nt: TGTGCCAGCAGGAACGGGGCCTCCTACGAGCAGTACTTC
cdr3_aa: CASRNGASYEQYF

clone_size: few
v_call: TRBV3-1
d_call: NA
j_call: TRBJ2-1
cdr3_nt: TGTGCCAGCAGCCAAGCGGCAGTGGGGTCTGTGGAGCAGTTCTTC
cdr3_aa: CASSQAAVGSVEQFF

clone_size: few
v_call: TRBV28
d_call: TRBD1
j_call: TRBJ2-5
cdr3_nt: TGTGCCAGCAGGGGGTCGACAGGGGCGAGGGAAGAGACCCAGTACTTC
cdr3_aa: CASRGSTGAREETQYF

clone_size: many
v_call: TRBV12-3/TRBV12-4
d_call: NA
j_call: TRBJ1-6
cdr3_nt: TGTGCCAGCAGTATAGGGGTATCCGGTTCACCCCTCCACTTT
cdr3_aa: CASSIGVSGSPLHF